This entry concerns a single TCR beta chain. CDR1 and CDR2 from the germline V gene are MDHEN and SYDVKM. There are 13 residues in the CDR3. The V end was cut by 7 bases, the J end by 11 bases, with 15 bases between. TCRdb's table, derived via immunoSEQ multiplex PCR, lists solely in-frame clones and lacks some. The sample shows tens of thousands of clones, over 85% of them seen only once. This entry comes from a study of control samples from healthy donors and cancer patients. This chain joins TRBV28 and TRBJ1-6; D remains ambiguous. The receptor comes from a woman in her forties with lung cancer. Sample: PBMCs. The CDR3 nucleotides read TGTGCCAGCAAGGGCTTCGATCGGCCACCCCTCCACTTT. This gives the protein CASKGFDRPPLHF.